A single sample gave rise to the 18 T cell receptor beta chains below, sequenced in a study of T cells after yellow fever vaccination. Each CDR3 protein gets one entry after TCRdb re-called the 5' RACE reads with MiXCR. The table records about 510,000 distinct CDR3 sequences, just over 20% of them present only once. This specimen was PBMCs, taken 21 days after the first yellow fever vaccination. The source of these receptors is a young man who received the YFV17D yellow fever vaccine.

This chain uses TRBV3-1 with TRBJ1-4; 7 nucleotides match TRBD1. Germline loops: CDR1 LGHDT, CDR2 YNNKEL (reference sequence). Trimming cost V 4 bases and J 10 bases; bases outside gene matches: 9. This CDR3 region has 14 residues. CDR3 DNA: TGTGCCAGCAGCCCGGGACAGACTCTAGGAAAACTGTTTTTT. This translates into CASSPGQTLGKLFF.

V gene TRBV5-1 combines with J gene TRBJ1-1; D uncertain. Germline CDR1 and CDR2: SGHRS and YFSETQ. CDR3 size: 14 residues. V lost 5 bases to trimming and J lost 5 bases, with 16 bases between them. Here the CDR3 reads CASSIAGPPTEAFF. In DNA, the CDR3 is TGCGCCAGCAGTATTGCTGGGCCCCCAACTGAAGCTTTCTTT.

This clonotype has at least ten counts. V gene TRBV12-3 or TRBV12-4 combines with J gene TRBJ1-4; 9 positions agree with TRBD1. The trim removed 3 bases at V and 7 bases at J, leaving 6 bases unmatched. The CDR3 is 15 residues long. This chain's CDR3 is CASSLGTGIGEKLFF. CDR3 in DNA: TGTGCCAGCAGTTTGGGGACAGGGATTGGTGAAAAACTGTTTTTT.

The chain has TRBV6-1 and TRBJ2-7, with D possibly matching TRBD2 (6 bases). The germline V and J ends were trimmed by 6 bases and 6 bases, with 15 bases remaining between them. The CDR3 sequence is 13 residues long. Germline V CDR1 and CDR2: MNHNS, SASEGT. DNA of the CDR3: TGTGCCAGCAGCCCCTCGGAGGGCCGCGAGCAGTACGTC. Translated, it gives CASSPSEGREQYV.

The CDR3 here is CAWSVATLGTDTQYF. Written as DNA, the CDR3 is TGTGCCTGGAGTGTAGCGACTCTGGGCACAGATACGCAGTATTTT. This chain joins TRBV30 and TRBJ2-3; D remains unclear. The CDR3 covers 15 residues. With 0 bases removed from V and 1 base from J, the gap between germline ends came to 11 bases. Germline V gene sequence: CDR1 GTSNPN, CDR2 SVGIG (reference sequence).

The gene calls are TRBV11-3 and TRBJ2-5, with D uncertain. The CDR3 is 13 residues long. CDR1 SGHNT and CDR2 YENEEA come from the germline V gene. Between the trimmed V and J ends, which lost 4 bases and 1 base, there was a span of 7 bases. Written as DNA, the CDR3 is TGTGCCAGCAGCTCTGCTCTCCAAGAGACCCAGTACTTC. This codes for CASSSALQETQYF.

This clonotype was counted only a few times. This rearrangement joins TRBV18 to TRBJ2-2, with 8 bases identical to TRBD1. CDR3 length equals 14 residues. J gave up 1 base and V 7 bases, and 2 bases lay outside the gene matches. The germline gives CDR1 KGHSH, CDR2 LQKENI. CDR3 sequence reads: CASWDRMNTGELFF. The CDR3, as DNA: TGTGCCAGCTGGGACAGGATGAACACCGGGGAGCTGTTTTTT.

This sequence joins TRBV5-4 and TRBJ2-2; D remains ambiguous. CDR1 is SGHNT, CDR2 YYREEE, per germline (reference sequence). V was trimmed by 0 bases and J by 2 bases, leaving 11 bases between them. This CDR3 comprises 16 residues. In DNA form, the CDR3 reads TGTGCCAGCAGCTTGGGCCCAGCAGATAACACCGGGGAGCTGTTTTTT. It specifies CASSLGPADNTGELFF.

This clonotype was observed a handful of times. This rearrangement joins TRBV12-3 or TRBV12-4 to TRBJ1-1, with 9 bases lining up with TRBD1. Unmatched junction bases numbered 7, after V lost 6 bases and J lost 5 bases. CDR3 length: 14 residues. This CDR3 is CASRGTGRGTEAFF. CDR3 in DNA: TGTGCCAGCAGGGGGACAGGGAGGGGGACTGAAGCTTTCTTT.

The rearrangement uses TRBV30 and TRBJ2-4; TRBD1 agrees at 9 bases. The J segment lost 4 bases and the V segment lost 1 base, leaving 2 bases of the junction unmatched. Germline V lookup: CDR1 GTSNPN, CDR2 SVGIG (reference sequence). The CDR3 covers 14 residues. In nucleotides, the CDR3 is TGTGCCTGGAGTGGGGGACAGGGAAAAAACATTCAGTACTTC. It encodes CAWSGGQGKNIQYF.

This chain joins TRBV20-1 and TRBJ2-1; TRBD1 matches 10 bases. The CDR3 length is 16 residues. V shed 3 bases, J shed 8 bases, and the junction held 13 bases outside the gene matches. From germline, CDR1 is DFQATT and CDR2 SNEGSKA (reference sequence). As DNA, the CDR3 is TGCAGTGCTAGGGAAACGGGGACAGGGGAGCTCTATGAGCAGTTCTTC. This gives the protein CSARETGTGELYEQFF.

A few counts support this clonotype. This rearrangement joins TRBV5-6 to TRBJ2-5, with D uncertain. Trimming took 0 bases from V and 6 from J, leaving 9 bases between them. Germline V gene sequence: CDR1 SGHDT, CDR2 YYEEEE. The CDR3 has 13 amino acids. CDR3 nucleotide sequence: TGTGCCAGCAGCTTGGACATGGTTAAGACCCAGTACTTC. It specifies CASSLDMVKTQYF.

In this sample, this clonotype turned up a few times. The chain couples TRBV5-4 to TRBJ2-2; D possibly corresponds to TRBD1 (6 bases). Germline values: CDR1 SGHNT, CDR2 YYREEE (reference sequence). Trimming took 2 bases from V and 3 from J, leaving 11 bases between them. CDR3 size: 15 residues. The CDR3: CASSLGSGDTGELFF. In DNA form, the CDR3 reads TGTGCCAGCAGCTTAGGGTCAGGGGACACCGGGGAGCTGTTTTTT.

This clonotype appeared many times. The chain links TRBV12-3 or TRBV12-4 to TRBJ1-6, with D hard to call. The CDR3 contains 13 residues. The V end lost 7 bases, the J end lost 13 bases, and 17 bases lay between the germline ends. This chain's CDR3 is CASTENQGSPLHF. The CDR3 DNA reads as TGTGCCAGCACCGAAAATCAAGGGAGTCCCCTCCACTTT.

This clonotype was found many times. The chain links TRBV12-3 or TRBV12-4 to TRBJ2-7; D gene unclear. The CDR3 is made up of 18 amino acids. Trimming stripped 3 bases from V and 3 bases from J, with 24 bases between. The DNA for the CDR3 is TGTGCCAGCAGTTTTGGAATAGTGTGGGCAGATGGAAACTACGAGCAGTACTTC. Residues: CASSFGIVWADGNYEQYF.

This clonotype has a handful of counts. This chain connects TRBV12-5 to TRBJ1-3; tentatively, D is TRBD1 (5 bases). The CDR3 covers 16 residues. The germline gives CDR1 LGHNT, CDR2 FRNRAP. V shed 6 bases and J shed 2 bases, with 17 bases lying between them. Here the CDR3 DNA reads TGTGCTAGTGGCCCCAGGGAGGGCTTAGCTGGAAACACCATATATTTT. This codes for CASGPREGLAGNTIYF.

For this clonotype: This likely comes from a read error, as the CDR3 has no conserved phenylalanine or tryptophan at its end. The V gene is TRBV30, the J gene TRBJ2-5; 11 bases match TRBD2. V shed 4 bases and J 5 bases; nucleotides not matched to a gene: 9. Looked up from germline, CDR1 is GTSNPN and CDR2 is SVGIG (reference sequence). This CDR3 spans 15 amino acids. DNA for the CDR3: TGTGCCTGGATCGGGTTACTAGCGGGGGTTGAGACCCAGTACTCC. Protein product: CAWIGLLAGVETQYS.

As DNA, the CDR3 is TGTGCCAGCAGGGGCCGCCGCGGGACAGGGCAAGAGACCCAGTACTTC. Translating it yields CASRGRRGTGQETQYF. The gene calls are TRBV2 and TRBJ2-5, with 9 bases aligning to TRBD1. Germline CDR1 and CDR2: SNHLY and FYNNEI. The junction had 10 bases not matched to a gene; V was cut back by 6 bases and J by 2 bases. This CDR3 spans 16 amino acids.